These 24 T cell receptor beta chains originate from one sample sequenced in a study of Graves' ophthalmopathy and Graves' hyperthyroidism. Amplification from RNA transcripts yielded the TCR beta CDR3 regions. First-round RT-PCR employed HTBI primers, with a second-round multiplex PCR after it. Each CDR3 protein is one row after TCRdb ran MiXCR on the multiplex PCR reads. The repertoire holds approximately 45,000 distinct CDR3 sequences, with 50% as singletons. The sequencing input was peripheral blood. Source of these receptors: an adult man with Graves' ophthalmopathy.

In DNA form, the CDR3 reads TGCAGTGCTAGAGCGGTCCTCGGGCCCCAAGAGACCCAGTACTTC. Protein sequence: CSARAVLGPQETQYF. The chain couples TRBV20-1 to TRBJ2-5; unclear D gene. The CDR3 length is 15 residues. Germline-derived CDR1 and CDR2 are DFQATT and SNEGSKA (reference sequence). V was trimmed by 1 base and J by 1 base, leaving 13 bases between them.

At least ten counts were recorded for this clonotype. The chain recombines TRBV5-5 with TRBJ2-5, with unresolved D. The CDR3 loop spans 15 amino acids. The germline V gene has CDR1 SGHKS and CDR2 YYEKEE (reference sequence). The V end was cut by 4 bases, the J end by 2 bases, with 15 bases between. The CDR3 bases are TGTGCCAGCAGCCCCCAAACCGTCGGTCAAGAGACCCAGTACTTC. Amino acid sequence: CASSPQTVGQETQYF.

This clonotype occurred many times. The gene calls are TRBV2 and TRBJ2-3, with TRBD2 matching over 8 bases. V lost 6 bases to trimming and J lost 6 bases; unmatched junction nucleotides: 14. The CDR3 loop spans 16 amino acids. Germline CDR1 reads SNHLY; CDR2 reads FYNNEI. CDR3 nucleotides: TGTGCCAGCAGCCGTTTTCGGAGCGGGAGTTCCGATACGCAGTATTTT. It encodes CASSRFRSGSSDTQYF. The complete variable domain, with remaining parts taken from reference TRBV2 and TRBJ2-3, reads EPEVTQTPSHQVTQMGQEVILRCVPISNHLYFYWYRQILGQKVEFLVSFYNNEISEKSEIFDDQFSVERPDGSNFTLKIRSTKLEDSAMYFCASSRFRSGSSDTQYFGPGTRLTVL.

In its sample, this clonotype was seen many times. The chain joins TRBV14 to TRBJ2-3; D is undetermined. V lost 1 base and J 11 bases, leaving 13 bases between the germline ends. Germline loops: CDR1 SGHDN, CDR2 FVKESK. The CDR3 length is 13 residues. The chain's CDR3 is CASSQVPQSEQYF. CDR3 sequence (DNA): TGTGCCAGCAGCCAAGTGCCACAGAGCGAGCAGTATTTT.

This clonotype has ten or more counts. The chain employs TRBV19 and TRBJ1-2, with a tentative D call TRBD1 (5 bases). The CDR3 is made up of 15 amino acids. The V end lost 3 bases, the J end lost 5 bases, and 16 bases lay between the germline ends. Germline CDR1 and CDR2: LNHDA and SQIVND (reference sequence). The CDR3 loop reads CASSILPQGPYGYTF. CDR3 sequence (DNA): TGTGCCAGTAGTATCCTCCCCCAGGGACCTTATGGCTACACCTTC.

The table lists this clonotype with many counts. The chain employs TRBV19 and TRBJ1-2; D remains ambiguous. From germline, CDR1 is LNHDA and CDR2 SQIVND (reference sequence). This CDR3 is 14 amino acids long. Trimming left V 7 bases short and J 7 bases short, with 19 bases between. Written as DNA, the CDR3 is TGTGCCAGTATTTCCACGACCTCTCGGCGTGGCTACACCTTC. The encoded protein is CASISTTSRRGYTF.

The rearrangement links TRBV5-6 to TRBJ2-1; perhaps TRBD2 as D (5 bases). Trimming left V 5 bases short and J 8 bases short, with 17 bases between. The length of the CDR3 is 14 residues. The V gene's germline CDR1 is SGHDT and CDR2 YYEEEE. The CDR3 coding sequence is TGTGCCAGCAGTCTTTCTCTAGCTACGGATGAGCAGTTCTTC. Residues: CASSLSLATDEQFF.

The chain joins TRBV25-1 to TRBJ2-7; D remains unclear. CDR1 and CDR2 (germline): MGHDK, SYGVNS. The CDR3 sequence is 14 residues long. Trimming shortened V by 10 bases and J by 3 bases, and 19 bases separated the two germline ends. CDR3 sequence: CATCAEHPLYEQYF. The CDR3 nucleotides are TGTGCCACCTGCGCGGAGCACCCCCTCTACGAGCAGTACTTC.

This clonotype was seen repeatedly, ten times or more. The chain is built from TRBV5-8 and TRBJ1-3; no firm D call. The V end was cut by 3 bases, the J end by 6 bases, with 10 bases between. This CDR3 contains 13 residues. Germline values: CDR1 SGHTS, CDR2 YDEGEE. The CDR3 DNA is TGTGCCAGCAGCTCCCGTCGTGCAAACACCATATATTTT. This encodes CASSSRRANTIYF. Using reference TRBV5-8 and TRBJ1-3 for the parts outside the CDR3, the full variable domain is EAGVTQSPTHLIKTRGQQATLRCSPISGHTSVYWYQQALGLGLQFLLWYDEGEERNRGNFPPRFSGRQFPNYSSELNVNALELEDSALYLCASSSRRANTIYFGEGSWLTVV.

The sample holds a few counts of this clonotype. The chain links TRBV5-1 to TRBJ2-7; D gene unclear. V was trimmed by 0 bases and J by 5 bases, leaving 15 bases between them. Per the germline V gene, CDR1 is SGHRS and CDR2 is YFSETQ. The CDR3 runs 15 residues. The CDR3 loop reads CASSLGQSQFDEQYF. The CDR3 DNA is TGCGCCAGCAGCTTGGGGCAGTCTCAATTTGACGAGCAGTACTTC.

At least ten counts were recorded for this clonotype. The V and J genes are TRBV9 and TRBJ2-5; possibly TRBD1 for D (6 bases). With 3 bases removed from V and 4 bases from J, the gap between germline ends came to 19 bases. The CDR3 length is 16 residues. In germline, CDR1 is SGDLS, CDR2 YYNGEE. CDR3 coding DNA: TGTGCCAGCAGCGCCCACAGCGAGGGGGTGTTAGAGACCCAGTACTTC. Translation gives CASSAHSEGVLETQYF.

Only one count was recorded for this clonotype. CDR3 amino acids: CASSIRRSASYEQYF. The CDR3 DNA is TGTGCCAGTAGTATCCGCCGGTCCGCCAGCTACGAGCAGTACTTC. The genes are TRBV19 and TRBJ2-7, with no clear D. The length of the CDR3 is 15 residues. CDR1 and CDR2 from the germline V gene are LNHDA and SQIVND (reference sequence). The V gene lost 3 bases and the J gene lost 3 bases, with 15 bases spanning the gap.

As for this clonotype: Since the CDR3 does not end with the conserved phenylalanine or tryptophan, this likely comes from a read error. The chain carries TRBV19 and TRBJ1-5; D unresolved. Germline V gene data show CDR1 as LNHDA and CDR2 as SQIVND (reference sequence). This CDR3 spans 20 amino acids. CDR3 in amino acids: CASRPRRRRGPSYSNQPQHL. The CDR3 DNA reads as TGTGCCAGTAGACCCCGGAGAAGGCGGGGTCCCTCATATAGCAATCAGCCACAGCATCTT.

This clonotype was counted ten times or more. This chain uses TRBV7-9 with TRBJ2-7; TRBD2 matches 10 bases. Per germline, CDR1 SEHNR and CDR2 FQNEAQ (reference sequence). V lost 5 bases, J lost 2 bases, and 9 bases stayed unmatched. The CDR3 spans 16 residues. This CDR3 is CASSPPLSGGAYEQYF. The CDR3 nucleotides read TGTGCCAGCAGCCCACCCCTAAGCGGGGGGGCCTACGAGCAGTACTTC.

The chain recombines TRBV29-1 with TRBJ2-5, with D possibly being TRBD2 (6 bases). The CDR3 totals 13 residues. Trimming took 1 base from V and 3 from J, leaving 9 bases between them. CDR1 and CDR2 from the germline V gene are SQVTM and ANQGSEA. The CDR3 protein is CSVEGASEETQYF. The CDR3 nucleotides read TGCAGCGTTGAAGGGGCTAGCGAAGAGACCCAGTACTTC.

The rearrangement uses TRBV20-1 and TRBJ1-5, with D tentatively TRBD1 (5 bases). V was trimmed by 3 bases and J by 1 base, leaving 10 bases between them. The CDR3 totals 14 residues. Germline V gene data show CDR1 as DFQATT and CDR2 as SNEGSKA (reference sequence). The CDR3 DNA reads TGCAGTGCTAGGGTAGGGGTCAGCAATCAGCCCCAGCATTTT. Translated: CSARVGVSNQPQHF.

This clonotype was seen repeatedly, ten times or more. CDR3 amino acids: CASSFHTGGGTDTQYF. CDR3 coding DNA: TGTGCCAGCAGTTTCCATACAGGGGGCGGCACAGATACGCAGTATTTT. This chain joins TRBV12-3 or TRBV12-4 and TRBJ2-3; 9 bases fit TRBD1. The CDR3 has 16 amino acids. V lost 3 bases, J lost 1 base, and 5 bases stayed unmatched.

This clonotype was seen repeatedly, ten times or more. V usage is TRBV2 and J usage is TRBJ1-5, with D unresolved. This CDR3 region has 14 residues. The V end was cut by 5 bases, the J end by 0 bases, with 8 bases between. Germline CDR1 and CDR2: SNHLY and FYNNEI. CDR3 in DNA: TGTGCCAGCAGTAACATAAATAGCAATCAGCCCCAGCATTTT. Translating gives CASSNINSNQPQHF.

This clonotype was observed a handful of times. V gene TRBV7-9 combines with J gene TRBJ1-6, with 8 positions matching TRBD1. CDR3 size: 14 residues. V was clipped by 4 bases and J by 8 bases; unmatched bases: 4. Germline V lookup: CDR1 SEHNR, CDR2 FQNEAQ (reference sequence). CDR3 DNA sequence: TGTGCCAGCAGCTACGGACAGGGCTATTCACCCCTCCACTTT. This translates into CASSYGQGYSPLHF.

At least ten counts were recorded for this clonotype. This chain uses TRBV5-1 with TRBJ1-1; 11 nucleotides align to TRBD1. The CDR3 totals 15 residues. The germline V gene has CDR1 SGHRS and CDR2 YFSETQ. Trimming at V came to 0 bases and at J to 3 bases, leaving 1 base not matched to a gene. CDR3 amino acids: CASSLGDRGDTEAFF. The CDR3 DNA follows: TGCGCCAGCAGCTTGGGGGACAGGGGGGACACTGAAGCTTTCTTT.

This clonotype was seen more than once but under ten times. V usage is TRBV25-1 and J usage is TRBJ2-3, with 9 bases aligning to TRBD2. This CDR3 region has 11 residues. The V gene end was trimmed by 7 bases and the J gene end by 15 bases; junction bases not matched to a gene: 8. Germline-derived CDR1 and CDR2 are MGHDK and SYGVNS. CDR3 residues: CASTVGTSKYF. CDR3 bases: TGTGCCAGCACCGTGGGGACTAGCAAATATTTT.

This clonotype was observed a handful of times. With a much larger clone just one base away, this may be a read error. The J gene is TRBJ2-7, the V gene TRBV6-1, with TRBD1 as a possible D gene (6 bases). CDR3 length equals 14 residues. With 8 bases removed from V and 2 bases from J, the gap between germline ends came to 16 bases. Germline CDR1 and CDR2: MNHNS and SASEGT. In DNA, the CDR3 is TGTGCCAGCCTCAGGGGTTCGAGCGCCTACGAGCAGTACTTC. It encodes CASLRGSSAYEQYF.

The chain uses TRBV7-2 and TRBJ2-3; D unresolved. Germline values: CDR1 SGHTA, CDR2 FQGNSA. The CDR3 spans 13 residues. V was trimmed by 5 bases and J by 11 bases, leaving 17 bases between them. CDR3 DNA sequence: TGTGCCAGCAGCCCGAGGAACTACAATGAGCAGTATTTT. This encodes CASSPRNYNEQYF.

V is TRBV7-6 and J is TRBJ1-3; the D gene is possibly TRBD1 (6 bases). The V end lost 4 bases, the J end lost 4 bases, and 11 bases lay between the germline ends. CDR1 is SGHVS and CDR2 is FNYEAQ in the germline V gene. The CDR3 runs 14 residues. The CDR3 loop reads CASSSQGGGNTIYF. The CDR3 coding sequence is TGTGCCAGCAGCTCACAGGGTGGAGGAAACACCATATATTTT.